These 17 T cell receptor beta chains were all obtained from the same sample, sequenced in a study of OX40 agonist ivuxolimab in advanced cancers. TCRdb's table, derived via immunoSEQ multiplex PCR, lists solely in-frame clones and lacks some. The data contain about 35,000 clones, 60% to 85% of them singletons. Sequencing was performed on CD4+ or CD8+ T cells sorted from blood, taken in a trial of the OX40 agonist ivuxolimab. The receptor set was obtained from an adult with an advanced solid tumor such as melanoma, head and neck, liver or kidney cancer.

This clone was counted between two and nine times. The chain joins TRBV28 to TRBJ1-5, with a weak D call TRBD1 (5 bases). The V end was cut by 4 bases, the J end by 1 base, with 5 bases between. Germline loops: CDR1 MDHEN, CDR2 SYDVKM. The CDR3 length is 13 residues. The CDR3: CASSWGSNQPQHF. CDR3 sequence (DNA): TGTGCCAGCAGTTGGGGGAGCAATCAGCCCCAGCATTTT. The entire variable domain, with the rest obtained from reference TRBV28 and TRBJ1-5, is as follows: DVKVTQSSRYLVKRTGEKVFLECVQDMDHENMFWYRQDPGLGLRLIYFSYDVKMKEKGDIPEGYSVSREKKERFSLILESASTNQTSMYLCASSWGSNQPQHFGDGTRLSIL.

This clone was recorded a few times. The chain joins TRBV5-6 to TRBJ1-2; 8 nucleotides line up with TRBD1. From germline, CDR1 is SGHDT and CDR2 YYEEEE. The J segment lost 9 bases and the V segment lost 6 bases, leaving 19 bases of the junction unmatched. This CDR3 has 16 amino acids. CDR3 in DNA: TGTGCCAGCAACTACCTCGGGGGACAGGTAGTTCGAAGCTACACCTTC. Protein product: CASNYLGGQVVRSYTF.

This clone was counted a few times. The V and J genes are TRBV5-1 and TRBJ2-7; 10 nucleotides agree with TRBD2. The CDR3 has 15 amino acids. V was clipped by 4 bases and J by 0 bases; unmatched bases: 4. CDR1 is SGHRS and CDR2 is YFSETQ in the germline V gene. For the CDR3, the DNA is TGCGCCAGCAGCGGTAGCGGGGGGCTCTCCTACGAGCAGTACTTC. Translation: CASSGSGGLSYEQYF.

The chain has TRBV2 and TRBJ2-3; D is possibly TRBD2 (6 bases). CDR1 and CDR2 from the germline V gene are SNHLY and FYNNEI. This CDR3 is 13 amino acids long. Trimming pared 7 bases from V and 15 bases from J, leaving 23 bases between. The CDR3 coding sequence is TGTGCCAGCATTACCGAACCCGACGGGGGTGGCTATTTT. Its protein is CASITEPDGGGYF.

V gene TRBV6-6 combines with J gene TRBJ1-2; D is perhaps TRBD1 (6 bases). CDR1 is MNHNY and CDR2 is SVGAGI in the germline V gene (reference sequence). V was cut by 5 bases and J by 10 bases, with 17 bases left in between. The CDR3 is made up of 13 amino acids. The DNA for the CDR3 is TGTGCCAGCAGTAGAGAACCGGGACACATCTACACCTTC. Protein: CASSREPGHIYTF.

J is TRBJ2-7 and V is TRBV18, with TRBD2 identical over 8 bases. Germline values: CDR1 KGHSH, CDR2 LQKENI. This CDR3 has 14 amino acids. Trimming removed 3 bases from V and 2 bases from J; junction bases left unmatched: 3. DNA for the CDR3: TGTGCCAGCTCACCCGATAGCGGGGCCTACGAGCAGTACGTC. Translated: CASSPDSGAYEQYV.

The CDR3 spells CASSTQGVSQPQHF. In DNA, the CDR3 is TGTGCCAGCAGCACCCAGGGGGTAAGTCAGCCCCAGCATTTT. The gene calls are TRBV5-5 and TRBJ1-5; 7 bases agree with TRBD1. This CDR3 is 14 amino acids long. Per germline, CDR1 SGHKS and CDR2 YYEKEE (reference sequence). J gave up 6 bases and V 4 bases, and 7 bases lay outside the gene matches.

The sample holds a few counts of this clone. The chain joins TRBV7-9 to TRBJ2-3, with D perhaps TRBD2 (5 bases). The CDR3 sequence is 15 residues long. V lost 4 bases to trimming and J lost 6 bases, with 17 bases between them. Germline CDR1 reads SEHNR; CDR2 reads FQNEAQ (reference sequence). The CDR3 DNA reads as TGTGCCAGCAGCTCCCAACGGACTGGAGACGATACGCAGTATTTT. As protein: CASSSQRTGDDTQYF.

This chain joins TRBV5-1 and TRBJ1-1; 8 bases map to TRBD1. V trimming: 4 bases; J trimming: 5 bases; junction bases outside the gene matches: 10. The CDR3 has 15 amino acids. Germline-derived CDR1 and CDR2 are SGHRS and YFSETQ. CDR3 DNA: TGCGCCAGCAGCGCCGGACAGGGAGAATTGACTGAAGCTTTCTTT. Translated, it gives CASSAGQGELTEAFF.

The rearrangement uses TRBV5-1 and TRBJ1-3; 7 nucleotides agree with TRBD1. Germline CDR1 is SGHRS and CDR2 is YFSETQ. Trimming cost V 4 bases and J 8 bases; bases outside gene matches: 12. The length of the CDR3 is 15 residues. CDR3 protein: CASSTFSRGTDTIYF. The DNA for the CDR3 is TGCGCCAGCAGCACTTTCTCCAGGGGGACAGACACCATATATTTT.

The chain recombines TRBV7-7 with TRBJ2-2, with TRBD1 matching over 10 bases. Trimming cost V 4 bases and J 3 bases; bases outside gene matches: 2. The CDR3 is made up of 15 amino acids. Germline V lookup: CDR1 SSHAT, CDR2 FNYEAQ (reference sequence). The CDR3 loop reads CASSSGTGDTGELFF. The CDR3 coding sequence is TGTGCCAGCAGCTCCGGGACAGGGGACACCGGGGAGCTGTTTTTT.

This clone is judged medium-sized. The V gene is TRBV30, the J gene TRBJ2-7, with 7 bases identical to TRBD2. Germline V gene lookup returns CDR1 GTSNPN and CDR2 SVGIG (reference sequence). The length of the CDR3 is 13 residues. V was clipped by 0 bases and J by 6 bases; unmatched bases: 5. CDR3 in DNA: TGTGCCTGGAGTGTGAAAGCGGGGACCGAGCAGTACGTC. Its translation: CAWSVKAGTEQYV.

V is TRBV7-6 and J is TRBJ1-5; TRBD1 is a possible D gene (6 bases). The CDR3 runs 14 residues. V was clipped by 3 bases and J by 3 bases, with 9 bases between them. CDR1 is SGHVS, CDR2 FNYEAQ, per germline. The CDR3 sequence is CASSLGGLNQPQHF. Here the CDR3 DNA reads TGTGCCAGCAGCTTGGGGGGGCTCAATCAGCCCCAGCATTTT.

V gene TRBV28 combines with J gene TRBJ1-4; unclear D gene. CDR3 size: 13 residues. Trimming pared 5 bases from V and 8 bases from J, leaving 12 bases between. Germline CDR1 MDHEN, CDR2 SYDVKM. CDR3 residues: CASSTLSGEKLFF. The CDR3 DNA sequence: TGTGCCAGCAGTACGTTGTCCGGGGAAAAACTGTTTTTT.

The chain uses TRBV19 and TRBJ1-4, with D uncertain. The CDR3 is 15 residues long. V lost 6 bases to trimming and J lost 0 bases, with 11 bases between them. Looked up from germline, CDR1 is LNHDA and CDR2 is SQIVND (reference sequence). In DNA, the CDR3 is TGTGCCAGTAGCCACTTAGGAGCAACTAATGAAAAACTGTTTTTT. Protein product: CASSHLGATNEKLFF.

This clone was counted a few times. V and J are TRBV5-1 and TRBJ2-2; D may be TRBD1 (6 bases). The CDR3 has 15 amino acids. Germline CDR1 SGHRS, CDR2 YFSETQ. Trimming took 3 bases from V and 6 from J, leaving 15 bases between them. CDR3 in DNA: TGCGCCAGCAGCTGGCAGGACAGTGGAGCCGGGGAGCTGTTTTTT. Its translation is CASSWQDSGAGELFF.

This clone has a handful of counts. The rearrangement links TRBV6-1 to TRBJ1-1; D gene ambiguous. The CDR3 totals 13 residues. Trimming stripped 6 bases from V and 4 bases from J, with 12 bases between. CDR1 and CDR2 (germline): MNHNS, SASEGT. The CDR3 sequence: CASREGSGTEAFF. Written as DNA, the CDR3 is TGTGCCAGCAGGGAGGGATCGGGCACTGAAGCTTTCTTT.